This TCR beta chain came from a study of CD8+CD57+ T cells in acquired aplastic anemia. Findings of the study overall: Patients and controls were found to share twenty-nine CD8+ CDR3 sequences. For CD8+ Simpson's diversity, patients and controls showed no significant difference.

The study profiled TCR beta VDJ and CDR3 using genomic DNA as template. TCRdb itself ran the reads through MiXCR, one entry per CDR3 protein. The repertoire holds 260,000 or so distinct CDR3 sequences, with 45% to 50% as singletons. As for this clonotype: Its antigen is as yet unknown.

Selection for sequencing was limited to patients who had shown CD8+CD57+ cell expansion by flow cytometry. Each patient had severe acquired aplastic anemia. Therapy had not been given to patients before blood sampling. The clonotype was recovered from a human donor with aplastic anemia. The sequencing input was sorted CD4+, CD8+, or CD8+CD57+ T cells (not recorded which) from PBMCs.

The CDR3 loop reads CASSSLQGAPYEQYF. The CDR3 nucleotides are TGTGCCAGCAGTTCCTTACAGGGGGCCCCCTACGAGCAGTACTTC. J is TRBJ2-7 and V is TRBV2; 9 bases are a match to TRBD1. The CDR3 runs 15 residues. Germline trimming cut 5 bases from V and 2 bases from J; bases unmatched to any gene: 7. The V gene's germline CDR1 is SNHLY and CDR2 FYNNEI. Variable domain in full (rest from reference TRBV2 and TRBJ2-7): EPEVTQTPSHQVTQMGQEVILRCVPISNHLYFYWYRQILGQKVEFLVSFYNNEISEKSEIFDDQFSVERPDGSNFTLKIRSTKLEDSAMYFCASSSLQGAPYEQYFGPGTRLTVT.